Reported below is one T cell receptor beta chain. Its antigen remains unknown. Looked up from germline, CDR1 is LNHDA and CDR2 is SQIVND (reference sequence). Trimming cost V 1 base and J 9 bases, with 10 bases left between them. CDR3 length: 13 residues. This specimen comes from a study of T-cell reconstitution after alpha-beta-depleted transplantation in children. Study observations and caveats: Reportedly, only several hundred clones from non-depleted graft cells drove alpha-beta T-cell counts at about two months. Some patients' high day-60 TCRbeta diversity was attributed to recipient cells surviving conditioning. T-cell counts and diversity at one year post-transplant came mainly from newly produced T cells.

Unique molecular identifiers featured in how the TCRbeta library was prepared. Each CDR3 protein is one row after TCRdb ran MiXCR on the PCR reads. The sample carries about a million distinct CDR3 sequences, around 30% recorded once. The TCR comes from a boy under two years old who had a stem cell transplant for SCID, so the T cells may come from the graft donor. The sequenced sample was PBMCs, mostly from graft donor cells, obtained 360 days after TCRalphabeta/CD19-depleted stem cell transplant. The J gene is TRBJ2-1, the V gene TRBV19; D uncertain. CDR3 amino acids: CASSIGALGEQFF. CDR3 in DNA: TGTGCCAGTAGTATAGGGGCCTTAGGTGAGCAGTTCTTC.